These 4 T cell receptor beta chains came from one sample sequenced in a study of T cells expressing NK-cell markers. TCRdb re-called the 5' RACE reads, yielding one record per CDR3 amino acid sequence without DNA. The table for this sample gives roughly 150,000 distinct CDR3 sequences. Sequenced input: blood T cells: a sorted CD56 or NKG2C T cell subset, CD4+ or CD8+ T cells, or bulk PBMC T cells (not recorded which). These receptors originate from a man aged 18 to 69 in good health.

The V call is TRBV12-3 or TRBV12-4, the J call TRBJ2-5; TCRdb's D gene call, TRBD1, goes unchecked for lack of DNA. The CDR3 has 14 residues. CDR3 amino acids: CASSRTGPQETQYF.

This CDR3 reads CASSSSGGASIGELFF. The genes are TRBV7-6 and TRBJ2-2; TCRdb's D call of TRBD1 is untestable without DNA. The CDR3 consists of 16 residues. The germline V gene has CDR1 SGHVS and CDR2 FNYEAQ.

The chain uses TRBV10-2 and TRBJ2-7; TCRdb lists TRBD1, though no DNA is available to test this call. The V gene's germline CDR1 is WSHSY and CDR2 SAAADI. This CDR3 has 11 amino acids. The CDR3 here is CASNRGNEQYF.

The V call is TRBV28, the J call TRBJ2-1. The CDR3 has 13 amino acids. CDR1 and CDR2 from the germline V gene are MDHEN and SYDVKM. The CDR3 protein is CASRDSRYNEQFF.